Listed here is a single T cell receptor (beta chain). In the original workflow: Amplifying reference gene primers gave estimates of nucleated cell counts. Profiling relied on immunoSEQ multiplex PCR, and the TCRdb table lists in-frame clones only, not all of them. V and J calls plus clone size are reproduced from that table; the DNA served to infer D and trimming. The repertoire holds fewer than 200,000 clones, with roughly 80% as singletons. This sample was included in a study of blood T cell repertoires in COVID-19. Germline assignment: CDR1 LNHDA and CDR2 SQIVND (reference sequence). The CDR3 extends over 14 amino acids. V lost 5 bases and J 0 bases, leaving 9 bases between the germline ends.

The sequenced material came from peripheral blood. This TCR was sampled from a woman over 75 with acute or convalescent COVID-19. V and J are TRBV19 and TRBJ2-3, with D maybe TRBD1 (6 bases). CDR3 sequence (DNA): TGTGCCAGTAGTTTCGGACAGAGCACAGATACGCAGTATTTT. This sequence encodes CASSFGQSTDTQYF.